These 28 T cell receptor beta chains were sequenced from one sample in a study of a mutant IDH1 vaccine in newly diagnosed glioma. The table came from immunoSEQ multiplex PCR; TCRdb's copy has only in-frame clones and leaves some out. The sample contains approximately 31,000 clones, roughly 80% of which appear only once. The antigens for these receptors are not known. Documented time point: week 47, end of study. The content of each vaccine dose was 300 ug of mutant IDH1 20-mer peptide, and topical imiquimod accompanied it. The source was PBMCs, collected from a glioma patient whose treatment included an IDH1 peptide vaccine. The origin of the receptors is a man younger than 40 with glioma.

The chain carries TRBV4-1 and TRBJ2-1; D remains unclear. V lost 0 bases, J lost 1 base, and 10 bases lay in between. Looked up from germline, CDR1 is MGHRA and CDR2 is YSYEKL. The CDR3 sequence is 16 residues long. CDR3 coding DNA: TGCGCCAGCAGCCAAGATGAGCGTACATCCTACAATGAGCAGTTCTTC. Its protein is CASSQDERTSYNEQFF.

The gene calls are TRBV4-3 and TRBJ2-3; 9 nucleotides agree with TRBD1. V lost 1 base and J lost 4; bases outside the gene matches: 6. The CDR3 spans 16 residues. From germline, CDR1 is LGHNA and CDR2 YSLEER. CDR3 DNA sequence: TGCGCCAGCAGCCAAGTCTGGGACAGGGCGTCAGATACGCAGTATTTT. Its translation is CASSQVWDRASDTQYF.

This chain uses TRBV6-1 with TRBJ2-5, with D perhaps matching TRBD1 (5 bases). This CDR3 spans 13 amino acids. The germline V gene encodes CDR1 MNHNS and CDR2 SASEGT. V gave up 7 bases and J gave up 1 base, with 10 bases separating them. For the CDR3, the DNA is TGTGCCAGCAACAACAGGATCCAAGAGACCCAGTACTTC. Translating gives CASNNRIQETQYF.

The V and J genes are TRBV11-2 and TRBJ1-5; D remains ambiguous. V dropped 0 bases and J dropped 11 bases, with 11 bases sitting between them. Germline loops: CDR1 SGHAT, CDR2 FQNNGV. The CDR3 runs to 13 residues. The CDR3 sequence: CASSLDRREAQHF. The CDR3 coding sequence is TGTGCCAGCAGCTTAGATCGGAGAGAGGCCCAGCATTTT.

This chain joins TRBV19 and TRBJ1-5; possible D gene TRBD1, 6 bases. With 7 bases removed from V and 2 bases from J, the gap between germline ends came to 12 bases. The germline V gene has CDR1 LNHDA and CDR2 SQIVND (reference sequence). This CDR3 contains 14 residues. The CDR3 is CASTERGGNQPQHF. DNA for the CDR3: TGTGCCAGTACCGAGAGGGGGGGCAATCAGCCCCAGCATTTT.

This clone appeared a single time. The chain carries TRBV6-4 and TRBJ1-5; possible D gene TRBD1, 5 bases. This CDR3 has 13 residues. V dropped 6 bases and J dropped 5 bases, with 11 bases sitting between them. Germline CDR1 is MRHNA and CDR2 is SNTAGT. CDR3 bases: TGTGCCAGCAGCTACTGGGGGGATCAGCCCCAGCATTTT. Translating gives CASSYWGDQPQHF.

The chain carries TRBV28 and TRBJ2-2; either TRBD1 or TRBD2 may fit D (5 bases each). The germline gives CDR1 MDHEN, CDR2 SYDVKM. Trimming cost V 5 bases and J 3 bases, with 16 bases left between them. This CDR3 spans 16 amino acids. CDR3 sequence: CASSPRTLRDTGELFF. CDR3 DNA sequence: TGTGCCAGCAGTCCCCGGACACTGAGGGACACCGGGGAGCTGTTTTTT. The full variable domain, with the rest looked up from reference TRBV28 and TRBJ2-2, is DVKVTQSSRYLVKRTGEKVFLECVQDMDHENMFWYRQDPGLGLRLIYFSYDVKMKEKGDIPEGYSVSREKKERFSLILESASTNQTSMYLCASSPRTLRDTGELFFGEGSRLTVL.

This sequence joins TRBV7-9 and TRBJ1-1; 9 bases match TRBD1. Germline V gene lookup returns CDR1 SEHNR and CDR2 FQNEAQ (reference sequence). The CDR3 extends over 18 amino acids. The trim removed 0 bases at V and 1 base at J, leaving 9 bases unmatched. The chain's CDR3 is CASSLAKGQGRQNTEAFF. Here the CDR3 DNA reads TGTGCCAGCAGCTTAGCGAAGGGACAGGGAAGACAGAACACTGAAGCTTTCTTT.

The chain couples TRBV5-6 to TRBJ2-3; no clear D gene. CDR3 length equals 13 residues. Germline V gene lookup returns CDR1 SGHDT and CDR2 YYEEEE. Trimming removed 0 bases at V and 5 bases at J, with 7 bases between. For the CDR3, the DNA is TGTGCCAGCAGCTTGGCCGGAGAAGATACGCAGTATTTT. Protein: CASSLAGEDTQYF. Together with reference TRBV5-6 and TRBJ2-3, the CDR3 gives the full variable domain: DAGVTQSPTHLIKTRGQQVTLRCSPKSGHDTVSWYQQALGQGPQFIFQYYEEEERQRGNFPDRFSGHQFPNYSSELNVNALLLGDSALYLCASSLAGEDTQYFGPGTRLTVL.

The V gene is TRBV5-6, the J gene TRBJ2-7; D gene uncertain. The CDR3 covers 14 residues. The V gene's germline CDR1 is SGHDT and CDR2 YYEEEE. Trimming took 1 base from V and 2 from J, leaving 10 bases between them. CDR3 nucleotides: TGTGCCAGCAGCTTGAAGACACCCCCCTACGAGCAGTACTTC. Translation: CASSLKTPPYEQYF.

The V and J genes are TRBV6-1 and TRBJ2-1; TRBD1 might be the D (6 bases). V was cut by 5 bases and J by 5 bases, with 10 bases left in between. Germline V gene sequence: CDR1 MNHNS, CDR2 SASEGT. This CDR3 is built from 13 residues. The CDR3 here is CASSPGANNEQFF. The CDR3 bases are TGTGCCAGCAGTCCAGGGGCGAACAATGAGCAGTTCTTC.

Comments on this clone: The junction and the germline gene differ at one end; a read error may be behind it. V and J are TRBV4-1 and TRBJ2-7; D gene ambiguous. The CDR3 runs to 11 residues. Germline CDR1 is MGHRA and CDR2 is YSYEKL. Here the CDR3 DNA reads TGCGCCAGCAGCCAAGACTACGAGCGGTACTTC. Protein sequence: CASSQDYERYF.

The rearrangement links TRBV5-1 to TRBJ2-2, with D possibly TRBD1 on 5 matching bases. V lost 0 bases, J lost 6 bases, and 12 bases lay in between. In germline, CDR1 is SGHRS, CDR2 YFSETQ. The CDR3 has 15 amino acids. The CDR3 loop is CASSLADSSAGELFF. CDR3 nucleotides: TGCGCCAGCAGCTTGGCCGACAGTTCGGCCGGGGAGCTGTTTTTT.

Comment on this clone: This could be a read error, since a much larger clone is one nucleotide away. The CDR3 loop reads CASSDRNTGELFF. The DNA for the CDR3 is TGTGCCAGCAGTGACAGGAACACCGGGGAGCTGTTTTTT. The chain combines TRBV6-4 with TRBJ2-2; D unclear. This CDR3 spans 13 amino acids. Germline values: CDR1 MRHNA, CDR2 SNTAGT. The ends were cut back, 2 bases at V and 1 base at J, with 2 bases in the middle.

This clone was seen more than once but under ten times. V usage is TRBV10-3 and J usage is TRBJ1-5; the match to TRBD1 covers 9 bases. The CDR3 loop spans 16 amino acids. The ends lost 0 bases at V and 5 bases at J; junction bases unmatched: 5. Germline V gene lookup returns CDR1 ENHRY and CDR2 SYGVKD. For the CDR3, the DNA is TGTGCCATCAGTGAGTCGGTTAGGACAGGGGATCAGCCCCAGCATTTT. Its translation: CAISESVRTGDQPQHF.

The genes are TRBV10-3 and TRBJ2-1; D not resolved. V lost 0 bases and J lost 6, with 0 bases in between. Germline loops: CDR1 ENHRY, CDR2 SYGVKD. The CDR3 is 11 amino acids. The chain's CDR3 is CAISESNEQFF. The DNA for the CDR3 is TGTGCCATCAGTGAGTCCAATGAGCAGTTCTTC.

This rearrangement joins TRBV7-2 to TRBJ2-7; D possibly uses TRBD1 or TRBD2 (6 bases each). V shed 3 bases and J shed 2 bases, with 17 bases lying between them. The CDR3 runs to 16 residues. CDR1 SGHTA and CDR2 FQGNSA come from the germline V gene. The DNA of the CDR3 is TGTGCCAGCAGCTTTGGGGGCCGGGACTCTGCCTACGAGCAGTACTTC. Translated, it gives CASSFGGRDSAYEQYF.

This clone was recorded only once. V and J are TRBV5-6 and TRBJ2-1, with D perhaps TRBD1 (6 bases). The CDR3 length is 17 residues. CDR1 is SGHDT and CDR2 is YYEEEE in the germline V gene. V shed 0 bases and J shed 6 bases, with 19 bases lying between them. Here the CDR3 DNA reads TGTGCCAGCAGCTTGGGCCTCTTGGACAGAGCCTTCAATGAGCAGTTCTTC. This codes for CASSLGLLDRAFNEQFF.

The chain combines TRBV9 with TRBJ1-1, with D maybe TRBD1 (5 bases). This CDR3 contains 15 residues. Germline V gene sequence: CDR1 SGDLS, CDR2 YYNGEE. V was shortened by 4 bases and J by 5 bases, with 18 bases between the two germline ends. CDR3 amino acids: CASSPLGGGGTEAFF. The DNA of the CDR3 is TGTGCCAGCAGCCCTCTCGGGGGAGGTGGGACTGAAGCTTTCTTT.

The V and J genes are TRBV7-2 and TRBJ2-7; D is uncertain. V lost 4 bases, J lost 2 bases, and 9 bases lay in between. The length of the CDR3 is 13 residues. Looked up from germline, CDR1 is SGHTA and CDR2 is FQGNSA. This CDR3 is CASSYSQTYEQYF. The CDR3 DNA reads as TGTGCCAGCAGCTATAGCCAAACCTACGAGCAGTACTTC. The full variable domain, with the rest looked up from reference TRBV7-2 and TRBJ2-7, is GAGVSQSPSNKVTEKGKDVELRCDPISGHTALYWYRQSLGQGLEFLIYFQGNSAPDKSGLPSDRFSAERTGGSVSTLTIQRTQQEDSAVYLCASSYSQTYEQYFGPGTRLTVT.

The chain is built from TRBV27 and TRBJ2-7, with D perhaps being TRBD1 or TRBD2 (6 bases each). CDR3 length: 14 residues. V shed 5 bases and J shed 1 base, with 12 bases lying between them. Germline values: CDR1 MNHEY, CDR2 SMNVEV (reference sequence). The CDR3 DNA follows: TGTGCCAGCAGTCTTAAAGGGGGGTCCTACGAGCAGTACTTC. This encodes CASSLKGGSYEQYF.

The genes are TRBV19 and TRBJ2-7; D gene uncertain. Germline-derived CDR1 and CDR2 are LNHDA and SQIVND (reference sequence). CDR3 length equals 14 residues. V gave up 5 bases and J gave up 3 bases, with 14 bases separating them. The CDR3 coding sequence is TGTGCCAGTAGTTCGGGTAGTGGGGTCTACGAGCAGTACTTC. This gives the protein CASSSGSGVYEQYF. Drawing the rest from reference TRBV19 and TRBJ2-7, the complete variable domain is DGGITQSPKYLFRKEGQNVTLSCEQNLNHDAMYWYRQDPGQGLRLIYYSQIVNDFQKGDIAEGYSVSREKKESFPLTVTSAQKNPTAFYLCASSSGSGVYEQYFGPGTRLTVT.

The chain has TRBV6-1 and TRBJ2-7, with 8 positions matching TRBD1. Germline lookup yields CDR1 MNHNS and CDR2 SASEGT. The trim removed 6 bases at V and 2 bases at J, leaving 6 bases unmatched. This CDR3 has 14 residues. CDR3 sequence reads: CASSSDRGPYEQYF. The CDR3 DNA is TGTGCCAGCAGCTCCGACAGGGGACCCTACGAGCAGTACTTC.

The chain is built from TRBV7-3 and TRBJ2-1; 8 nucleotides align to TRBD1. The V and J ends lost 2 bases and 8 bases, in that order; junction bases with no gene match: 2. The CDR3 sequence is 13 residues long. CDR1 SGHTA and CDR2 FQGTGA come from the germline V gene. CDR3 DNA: TGTGCCAGCAGCTTACCAGGGGGCGATGAGCAGTTCTTC. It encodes CASSLPGGDEQFF.

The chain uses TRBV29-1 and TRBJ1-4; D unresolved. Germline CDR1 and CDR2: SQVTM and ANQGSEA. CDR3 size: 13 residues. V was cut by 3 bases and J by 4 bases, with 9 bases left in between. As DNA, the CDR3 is TGCAGCGTTGAGTCCGGGTTTAATGAAAAACTGTTTTTT. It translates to CSVESGFNEKLFF.

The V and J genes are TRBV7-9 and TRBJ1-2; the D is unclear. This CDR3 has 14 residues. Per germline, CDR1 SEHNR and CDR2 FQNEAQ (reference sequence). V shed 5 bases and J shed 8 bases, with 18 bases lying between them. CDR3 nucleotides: TGTGCCAGCAGCCGACTTACACGGATAGAGGGCTACACCTTC. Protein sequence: CASSRLTRIEGYTF.

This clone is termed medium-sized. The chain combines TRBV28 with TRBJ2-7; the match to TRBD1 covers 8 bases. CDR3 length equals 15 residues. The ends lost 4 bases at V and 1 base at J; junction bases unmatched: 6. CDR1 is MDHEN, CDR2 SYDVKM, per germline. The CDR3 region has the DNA TGTGCCAGCAGTTACGGGACAGGCGATTCCTACGAGCAGTACTTC. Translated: CASSYGTGDSYEQYF.

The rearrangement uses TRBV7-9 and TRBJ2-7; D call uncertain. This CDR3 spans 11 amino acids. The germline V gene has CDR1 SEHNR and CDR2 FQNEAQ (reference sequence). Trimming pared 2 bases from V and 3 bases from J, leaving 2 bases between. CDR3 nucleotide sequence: TGTGCCAGCAGCTTAAGCTACGAGCAGTACTTC. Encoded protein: CASSLSYEQYF.